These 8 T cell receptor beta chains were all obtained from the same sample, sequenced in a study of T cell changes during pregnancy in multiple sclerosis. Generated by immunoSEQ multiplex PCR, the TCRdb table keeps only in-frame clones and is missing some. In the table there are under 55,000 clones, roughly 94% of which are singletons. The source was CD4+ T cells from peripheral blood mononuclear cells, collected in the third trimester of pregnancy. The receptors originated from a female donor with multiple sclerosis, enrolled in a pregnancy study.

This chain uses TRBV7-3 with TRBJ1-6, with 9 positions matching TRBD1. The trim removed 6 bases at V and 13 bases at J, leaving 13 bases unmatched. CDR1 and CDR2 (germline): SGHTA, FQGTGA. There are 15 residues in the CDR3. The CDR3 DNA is TGTGCCAGCAGACAAACCGGGACAGGGACCATGCCCCTCCACTTT. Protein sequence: CASRQTGTGTMPLHF.

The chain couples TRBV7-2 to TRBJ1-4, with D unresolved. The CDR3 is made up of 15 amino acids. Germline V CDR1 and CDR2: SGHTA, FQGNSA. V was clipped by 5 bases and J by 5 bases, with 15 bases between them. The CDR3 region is CASSPRVGGNEKLFF. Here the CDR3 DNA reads TGTGCCAGCAGCCCCCGGGTGGGCGGGAATGAAAAACTGTTTTTT.

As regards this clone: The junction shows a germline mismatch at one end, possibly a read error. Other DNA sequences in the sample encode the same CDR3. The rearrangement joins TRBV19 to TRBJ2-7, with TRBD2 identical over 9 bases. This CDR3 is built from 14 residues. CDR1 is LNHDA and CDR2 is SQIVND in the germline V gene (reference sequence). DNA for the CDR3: TGTGCCAGCAGTATATCGCTAGCGGGACACGAGCAGTACTTC. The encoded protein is CASSISLAGHEQYF.

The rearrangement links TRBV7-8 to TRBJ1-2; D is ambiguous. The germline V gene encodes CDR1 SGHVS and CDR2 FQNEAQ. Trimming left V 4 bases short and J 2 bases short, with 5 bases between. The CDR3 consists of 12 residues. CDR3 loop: CASSSINYGYTF. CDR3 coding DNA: TGTGCCAGCAGCTCTATCAACTATGGCTACACCTTC.

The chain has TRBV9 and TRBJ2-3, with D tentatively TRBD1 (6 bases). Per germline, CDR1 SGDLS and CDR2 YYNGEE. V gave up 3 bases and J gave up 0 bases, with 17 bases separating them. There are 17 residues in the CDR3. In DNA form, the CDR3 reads TGTGCCAGCAGCGCGCAAATCAGAAGGGGGAGCACAGATACGCAGTATTTT. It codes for CASSAQIRRGSTDTQYF. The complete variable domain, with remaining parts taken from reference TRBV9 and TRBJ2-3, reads DSGVTQTPKHLITATGQRVTLRCSPRSGDLSVYWYQQSLDQGLQFLIQYYNGEERAKGNILERFSAQQFPDLHSELNLSSLELGDSALYFCASSAQIRRGSTDTQYFGPGTRLTVL.

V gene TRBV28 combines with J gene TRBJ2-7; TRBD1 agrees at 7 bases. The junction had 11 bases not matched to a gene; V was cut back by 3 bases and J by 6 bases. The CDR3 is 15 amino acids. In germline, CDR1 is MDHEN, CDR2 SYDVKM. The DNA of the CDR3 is TGTGCCAGCAGTTTGTCGACAGGGTTGGGCGGCGAGCAGTACTTC. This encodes CASSLSTGLGGEQYF. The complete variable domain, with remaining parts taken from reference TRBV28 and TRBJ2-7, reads DVKVTQSSRYLVKRTGEKVFLECVQDMDHENMFWYRQDPGLGLRLIYFSYDVKMKEKGDIPEGYSVSREKKERFSLILESASTNQTSMYLCASSLSTGLGGEQYFGPGTRLTVT.

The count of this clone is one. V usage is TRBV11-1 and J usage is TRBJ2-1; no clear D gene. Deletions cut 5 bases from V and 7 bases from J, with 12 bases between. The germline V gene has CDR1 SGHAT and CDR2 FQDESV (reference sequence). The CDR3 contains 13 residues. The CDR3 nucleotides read TGTGCCAGCAGCCTCAATCTAGAGAATGAGCAGTTCTTC. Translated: CASSLNLENEQFF.

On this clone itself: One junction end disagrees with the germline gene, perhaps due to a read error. The CDR3 loop is CASSDRDRGTIF. The DNA of the CDR3 is TGTGCCAGCAGTGACCGGGACAGGGGTACGATCTTC. The chain employs TRBV6-5 and TRBJ2-1; TRBD1 agrees at 10 bases. The CDR3 extends over 12 amino acids. From germline, CDR1 is MNHEY and CDR2 SVGAGI.